These T cell receptor beta chains were read from a single sample in a study of T-cell reconstitution after alpha-beta-depleted transplantation in children. TCRdb used MiXCR to reprocess the PCR reads, holding one entry per CDR3 protein. The sample holds hundreds of thousands of distinct CDR3 sequences, roughly 15% seen once. This specimen was PBMCs, mostly from graft donor cells, taken 360 days after TCRalphabeta/CD19-depleted stem cell transplant. The receptors shown here come from a male patient aged 10 to 17 who had a stem cell transplant for acute lymphoblastic leukemia, so the T cells may come from the graft donor. Both conserved end residues are part of each CDR3. Clone size is not always given. Where it is, it says once, few, many or a class for expanded clones.

.	TRBV12-3/TRBV12-4	TRBJ2-7	CASNHGQGLSYEQYF
.	TRBV7-9	TRBJ2-3	CASSLARGFTDTQYF
.	TRBV2	TRBJ2-1	CASSGSGRRTYNEQFF
many	TRBV29-1	TRBJ2-7	CSVEGQGAREQYF
.	TRBV6-5	TRBJ1-5	CASSSLWEGRSNQPQHF
few	TRBV27	TRBJ2-2	CASNQAGGELFF
many	TRBV25-1	TRBJ2-2	CASSEPSGSNTGELFF
many	TRBV4-2	TRBJ2-2	CASSQGHWKNTGELFF
few	TRBV5-1	TRBJ2-1	CASSPGTSGYEQFF
many	TRBV24-1	TRBJ2-3	CATSDWEVGVTDTQYF
few	TRBV18	TRBJ1-1	CASSPWGVSTEAFF
.	TRBV20-1	TRBJ2-1	CSASPRGNSYNEQFF
few	TRBV11-2	TRBJ2-3	CASSSPRLAATDTQYF
.	TRBV6-5	TRBJ2-7	CASSSVRRSLSEQYF
few	TRBV6-5	TRBJ2-5	CASSYSQVPGQLQETQYF
once	TRBV12-3/TRBV12-4	TRBJ2-7	CASSFGPSGSSYEQYF
few	TRBV5-1	TRBJ2-7	CASSPGRTGIGYEQYF
.	TRBV12-3/TRBV12-4	TRBJ2-5	CASSWGPGLEETQYF
.	TRBV20-1	TRBJ2-1	CSAGLAGVGNEQFF
many	TRBV10-3	TRBJ2-3	CAISARAVAGTDTQYF
many	TRBV7-3	TRBJ2-1	CASSSPGLYNEQFF
few	TRBV7-9	TRBJ2-2	CASRDRNANTGELFF
.	TRBV2	TRBJ2-3	CASGSLAGEEDTQYF
.	TRBV5-4	TRBJ2-5	CASSSRTSGSLAQYF
.	TRBV6-5	TRBJ1-1	CASARLNTEAFF
once	TRBV5-1	TRBJ2-7	CASRAGIGDEQYF
.	TRBV2	TRBJ2-7	CASSEVRGWREQYF
.	TRBV7-6	TRBJ2-5	CASSPLAAGTQETQYF
.	TRBV20-1	TRBJ2-3	CSANFGTSRSTDTQYF
once	TRBV2	TRBJ2-2	CASSEQGRSTGELFF
.	TRBV15	TRBJ2-5	CATSRVVGRAPQETQYF
few	TRBV7-2	TRBJ2-1	CASSYELGSYNEQFF